This T cell receptor beta chain was captured by sequencing in a study of cytomegalovirus exposure and HLA in healthy donors. Primers: 60 Vbeta forward and 13 Jbeta reverse. Profiling relied on immunoSEQ multiplex PCR, and the TCRdb table lists in-frame clones only, not all of them. The sample comprises about 120,000 clones, less than 85% of which are singletons, and more than 15% rests with the top ten. Germline lookup yields CDR1 MDHEN and CDR2 SYDVKM. The CDR3 runs to 17 residues. With 5 bases clipped from V and 4 bases from J, the junction kept 13 bases outside the gene matches. The material sequenced was PBMCs. This sequence joins TRBV28 and TRBJ1-2, with 10 bases lining up with TRBD1. This receptor was obtained from a man over 45 in good health and CMV-seropositive. CDR3 sequence: CASSTGTGAILLYGYTF. Here the CDR3 DNA reads TGTGCCAGCAGTACCGGGACAGGGGCTATCCTCCTCTATGGCTACACCTTC.